Listed below are T cell receptor beta chains from one sample, sequenced in a study of PD-L1 blockade in urothelial cancer. This table comes from immunoSEQ multiplex PCR, and its TCRdb copy is limited to in-frame clones, with some not included. Of some 76,000 clones in the sample, 85% to 90% were seen once. The source material was PBMCs, sampled around atezolizumab (anti-PD-L1) treatment. These receptors all come from a man in his 60s with urothelial cancer. CDR3s include the opening cysteine and the closing phenylalanine or tryptophan. A D gene is named only where the DNA matches it firmly. A row's size may be missing; if present it is once, few, many or a size class.

>12|-|-|TRBV10-1|TRBJ2-7
CASSESEAGAYF
TGCGCCAGCAGTGAGTCGGAGGCTGGCGCGTACTTC
>13|TRBD1|-|TRBV10-3|TRBJ2-1
CASTGTGYNEQFF
TGTGCCAGTACCGGGACAGGCTACAATGAGCAGTTCTTC
>15|TRBD1|once|TRBV19|TRBJ1-4
CASTNTGTGNEKLFF
TGTGCCAGTACCAACACCGGGACAGGGAATGAAAAACTGTTTTTT
>13|-|-|TRBV18|TRBJ1-1
CASSPQGGTEAFF
TGTGCCAGCTCACCCCAAGGCGGCACTGAAGCTTTCTTT
>18|TRBD1|-|TRBV11-2|TRBJ2-2
CASSLEGTGGFGTGELFF
TGTGCCAGCAGCTTAGAAGGAACAGGGGGCTTTGGCACCGGGGAGCTGTTTTTT
>18|TRBD2|-|TRBV7-8|TRBJ2-3
CASSAVSPAGIDTDTQYF
TGTGCCAGCAGCGCTGTTAGTCCAGCGGGAATTGATACAGATACGCAGTATTTT
>16|TRBD1|-|TRBV5-4|TRBJ2-3
CASSPPGQGFTDTQYF
TGTGCCAGCAGCCCACCGGGACAGGGCTTCACAGATACGCAGTATTTT
>14|-|-|TRBV7-2|TRBJ2-1
CASSLSGDTNEQFF
TGTGCCAGCAGCTTATCTGGGGACACCAATGAGCAGTTCTTC
>15|-|once|TRBV29-1|TRBJ1-4
CSVAGGLSSNEKLFF
TGCAGCGTTGCTGGGGGGTTAAGTTCTAATGAAAAACTGTTTTTT
>16|-|-|TRBV11-3|TRBJ2-1
CASSLGPGSSYNEQFF
TGTGCCAGCAGCTTAGGTCCGGGGAGCTCCTACAATGAGCAGTTCTTC
>16|-|-|TRBV30|TRBJ2-2
CAWSVFWQGNPGELFF
TGTGCCTGGAGTGTATTTTGGCAGGGGAACCCCGGGGAGCTGTTTTTT
>11|-|-|TRBV20-1|TRBJ1-1
CSLRGGTEAFF
TGCAGTCTTCGCGGAGGCACTGAAGCTTTCTTT
>15|TRBD1|-|TRBV11-2|TRBJ2-7
CASSYASGGSYEQYF
TGTGCCAGCAGCTACGCTTCAGGGGGCTCCTACGAGCAGTACTTC
>15|TRBD1|once|TRBV9|TRBJ2-5
CASSVGTAPKETQYF
TGTGCCAGCAGCGTCGGGACAGCACCTAAAGAGACCCAGTACTTC
>12|-|-|TRBV30|TRBJ2-3
CAWSVYGDTQYF
TGTGCCTGGAGTGTATATGGCGATACGCAGTATTTT
>12|-|-|TRBV6-6|TRBJ1-2
CASSYPPGGYTF
TGTGCCAGCAGTTACCCCCCGGGTGGCTACACCTTC
>12|-|-|TRBV4-1|TRBJ2-7
CASSQDTYEQYF
TGCGCCAGCAGCCAAGATACCTACGAGCAGTACTTC
>13|TRBD1|-|TRBV2|TRBJ2-7
CASGRDRANEQYF
TGTGCCAGCGGCCGGGACAGGGCCAACGAGCAGTACTTC
>16|TRBD1|-|TRBV30|TRBJ1-5
CAWCGTGPVGNQPQHF
TGTGCCTGGTGTGGGACAGGTCCAGTGGGGAATCAGCCCCAGCATTTT
>11|-|-|TRBV27|TRBJ2-3
CASSDTRQSYW
TGTGCCAGCAGCGACACACGACAGTCCTATTGG
>14|TRBD1|-|TRBV11-3|TRBJ1-1
CASSVGTGNTEAFF
TGTGCCAGCAGCGTAGGGACAGGCAACACTGAAGCTTTCTTT
>15|TRBD1|-|TRBV19|TRBJ1-3
CASSPQTGVGNTIYF
TGTGCCAGTAGTCCTCAAACAGGGGTCGGAAACACCATATATTTT